A selection of T cell receptor beta chains follows, all from one sample in a study of human T cells and chemical hapten exposure. TCRdb reanalysed the RACE reads using MiXCR and keeps one entry per CDR3 protein. This sample has about 120,000 distinct CDR3 sequences, with about an eighth found just once. Sequencing was performed on whole blood, taken in connection with sensitization to the hapten diphenylcyclopropenone (DPC). Receptors were obtained from a man aged 18 to 30 with alopecia areata. Some clones in this sample may be carry-over from other donors' samples. CDR3s include the opening cysteine and the closing phenylalanine or tryptophan. The D gene is left open where the match is weak. Expanded clones are given a class, and other clones once, few, many or no size at all.

v_call	clone_size	d_call	j_call	cdr3_length	cdr3_aa	cdr3_nt
TRBV2	NA	TRBD1	TRBJ1-1	13	CAGGPQGTNEAFF	TGTGCCGGCGGGCCACAGGGGACCAATGAAGCTTTCTTT
TRBV5-6	few	TRBD2	TRBJ2-5	15	CASSLGLAGAETQYF	TGTGCCAGCAGCTTGGGTCTAGCGGGGGCGGAGACCCAGTACTTC
TRBV2	few	NA	TRBJ2-5	15	CATERTANSEETQYF	TGTGCCACCGAGAGGACAGCCAATTCTGAAGAGACCCAGTACTTC
TRBV29-1	NA	TRBD1	TRBJ2-7	14	CSVATGTGAYEQYF	TGCAGCGTCGCAACCGGGACAGGGGCCTACGAGCAGTACTTC
TRBV6-6	few	TRBD2	TRBJ2-1	16	CASSYELAGAGNEQFF	TGTGCCAGCAGTTACGAGCTAGCGGGGGCCGGGAATGAGCAGTTCTTC
TRBV4-1	few	NA	TRBJ2-7	12	CASSTATYEQYF	TGCGCCAGCTCCACAGCCACCTACGAGCAGTACTTC
TRBV9	NA	TRBD1	TRBJ2-7	12	CASSAGGYEQYF	TGTGCCAGCAGCGCAGGGGGCTACGAGCAGTACTTC
TRBV4-3	NA	NA	TRBJ1-6	14	CASSQGGGNSPLHF	TGCGCCAGCAGCCAAGGCGGGGGAAATTCACCCCTCCACTTT
TRBV20-1	once	NA	TRBJ2-3	13	CSARDPRTDTQYF	TGCAGTGCTAGGGACCCCCGCACAGATACGCAGTATTTT
TRBV12-3/TRBV12-4	NA	NA	TRBJ1-1	14	CASSFQPGGLEAFF	TGTGCCAGCAGTTTCCAACCTGGGGGTCTCGAAGCTTTCTTT
TRBV7-3	NA	NA	TRBJ1-6	16	CASSLPTGRTNSPLHF	TGTGCCAGCAGCTTACCTACGGGCAGGACCAATTCACCCCTCCACTTT
TRBV7-9	many	NA	TRBJ1-6	9	CASGSPLHF	TGTGCCAGCGGGTCACCCCTCCACTTT
TRBV20-1	NA	NA	TRBJ1-2	13	CSASRRANYGYTF	TGCAGTGCTAGTCGGAGGGCCAACTATGGCTACACCTTC
TRBV29-1	few	NA	TRBJ2-2	15	CSVEDGRENTGELFF	TGCAGCGTTGAAGATGGCAGGGAGAACACCGGGGAGCTGTTTTTT
TRBV7-6	NA	NA	TRBJ2-5	16	CASSLLLSGTQETQYF	TGTGCCAGCAGCTTATTATTATCGGGGACCCAAGAGACCCAGTACTTC
TRBV24-1	many	NA	TRBJ2-7	14	CATSDPSDGYEQYF	TGTGCCACCAGTGATCCTTCCGACGGATACGAGCAGTACTTC
TRBV20-1	NA	TRBD1	TRBJ1-1	12	CSDPGQGTEAFF	TGCAGTGACCCGGGACAGGGCACTGAAGCTTTCTTT
TRBV4-1	NA	NA	TRBJ1-1	19	CASSQEGTWGEVLYTEAFF	TGCGCCAGCAGCCAAGAAGGGACGTGGGGGGAGGTATTGTACACTGAAGCTTTCTTT
TRBV4-1	NA	NA	TRBJ1-1	15	CASSQEAAWNTEAFF	TGCGCCAGCAGCCAAGAGGCGGCTTGGAACACTGAAGCTTTCTTT
TRBV27	many	NA	TRBJ1-4	16	CASRRVRGSLGEKLFF	TGTGCCAGCAGGAGAGTACGGGGCTCCCTCGGGGAAAAACTGTTTTTT
TRBV2	NA	NA	TRBJ1-1	11	CALTGGTEAFF	TGTGCCCTTACAGGAGGTACTGAAGCTTTCTTT
TRBV10-2	few	NA	TRBJ2-4	16	CASSERLDGAKNIQYF	TGCGCCAGCAGTGAGCGGCTCGACGGAGCCAAAAACATTCAGTACTTC
TRBV7-2	few	TRBD1	TRBJ1-6	15	CASSRGQVYNSPLHF	TGTGCCAGCAGTAGGGGACAGGTATATAATTCACCCCTCCACTTT
TRBV9	few	TRBD1	TRBJ2-6	17	CASSVWTGDSGANVLTF	TGTGCCAGCAGCGTATGGACAGGAGACTCTGGGGCCAACGTCCTGACTTTC
TRBV5-1	many	TRBD2	TRBJ2-5	17	CASSLGRWTSGQETQYF	TGCGCCAGCAGCTTGGGCCGTTGGACTAGCGGACAAGAGACCCAGTACTTC
TRBV20-1	NA	NA	TRBJ1-2	11	CSAPNRKGYTF	TGCAGTGCTCCCAATCGCAAGGGCTACACCTTC
TRBV29-1	many	NA	TRBJ1-2	15	CSAGTSGGWGYGYTF	TGCAGCGCCGGGACTAGTGGAGGATGGGGGTATGGCTACACCTTC
TRBV2	few	NA	TRBJ1-1	14	CASSEHSANTEAFF	TGTGCCAGCAGTGAGCACAGTGCGAACACTGAAGCTTTCTTT
TRBV4-3	few	TRBD1	TRBJ1-2	14	CASSLRQGAYGYTF	TGCGCCAGCAGCCTTAGACAGGGGGCCTATGGCTACACCTTC
TRBV11-2	NA	NA	TRBJ1-1	17	CASSLGKGIAMNTEAFF	TGTGCCAGCAGCTTGGGAAAAGGGATCGCCATGAACACTGAAGCTTTCTTT